This entry lists 23 T cell receptor beta chains sequenced from one sample in a study of shared clonotypes between healthy human individuals. Some clones are missing from TCRdb's copy, which holds only in-frame ones; the method was immunoSEQ multiplex PCR. Of over 95,000 clones listed, more than 65% are singletons. The specimen sequenced was memory CD8+ T cells sorted from blood. Described subset: CD45RO+ cells pooled with CCR7-negative TemRA cells. These receptors were obtained from a woman in her 30s in good health.

Only one count was recorded for this clone. The genes are TRBV2 and TRBJ2-3; 12 bases agree with TRBD2. Unmatched junction bases numbered 12, after V lost 4 bases and J lost 4 bases. CDR3 length: 18 residues. Germline V gene lookup returns CDR1 SNHLY and CDR2 FYNNEI. CDR3 in DNA: TGTGCCAGCAGTGGGGACCTAGCGGGAGGGCCTGGCTCAGATACGCAGTATTTT. Protein sequence: CASSGDLAGGPGSDTQYF.

This clone was found a few times. The chain links TRBV6-6 to TRBJ2-2; no firm D call. CDR3 length: 11 residues. In germline, CDR1 is MNHNY, CDR2 SVGAGI (reference sequence). V dropped 8 bases and J dropped 6 bases, with 7 bases sitting between them. CDR3 sequence: CASYGAGELFF. For the CDR3, the DNA is TGTGCCAGCTACGGAGCCGGGGAGCTGTTTTTT.

DNA of the CDR3: TGTGCCAGCAGTACTCCCCTAGCGACTAGCACAGATACGCAGTATTTT. It codes for CASSTPLATSTDTQYF. This chain connects TRBV28 to TRBJ2-3, with a tentative D call TRBD2 (6 bases). V was trimmed by 5 bases and J by 0 bases, leaving 15 bases between them. Per germline, CDR1 MDHEN and CDR2 SYDVKM. This CDR3 comprises 16 residues. Full variable domain (outside the CDR3, taken from reference TRBV28 and TRBJ2-3): DVKVTQSSRYLVKRTGEKVFLECVQDMDHENMFWYRQDPGLGLRLIYFSYDVKMKEKGDIPEGYSVSREKKERFSLILESASTNQTSMYLCASSTPLATSTDTQYFGPGTRLTVL.

The CDR3, as DNA: TGTGCCAGCAGAGGACATGAGCCCTACAATGAGCAGTTCTTC. Amino acid sequence: CASRGHEPYNEQFF. The chain joins TRBV7-2 to TRBJ2-1; D possibly corresponds to TRBD1 (5 bases). V was shortened by 6 bases and J by 2 bases, with 11 bases between the two germline ends. In germline, CDR1 is SGHTA, CDR2 FQGNSA. The CDR3 is 14 residues long.

The chain couples TRBV28 to TRBJ2-5; D perhaps matches TRBD2 (5 bases). The J call is doubtful: the DNA matches TRBJ2-7 better. From germline, CDR1 is MDHEN and CDR2 SYDVKM. This CDR3 has 12 amino acids. CDR3 coding DNA: TGTGCCAGCAGTTGGCGGGTCTACGAGCAGTACTTC. This sequence encodes CASSWRVYEQYF.

In its sample, this clone was seen a few times. This chain connects TRBV29-1 to TRBJ1-2; D is ambiguous. The CDR3 is 12 amino acids. The V gene lost 8 bases and the J gene lost 0 bases, with 10 bases spanning the gap. In germline, CDR1 is SQVTM, CDR2 ANQGSEA. CDR3 residues: CSSIDSNYGYTF. In DNA, the CDR3 is TGCAGCTCAATAGACTCTAACTATGGCTACACCTTC.

The chain has TRBV19 and TRBJ1-4; a weak D match, TRBD1 (5 bases). Trimming cost V 6 bases and J 8 bases, with 16 bases left between them. Germline-derived CDR1 and CDR2 are LNHDA and SQIVND (reference sequence). This CDR3 region has 14 residues. The DNA for the CDR3 is TGTGCCAGTAGCCTGGTGTTCCAGGGCGAAAAACTGTTTTTT. Its protein is CASSLVFQGEKLFF.

The J gene is TRBJ2-3, the V gene TRBV6-1; D call uncertain. CDR1 and CDR2 from the germline V gene are MNHNS and SASEGT. V shed 2 bases and J shed 2 bases, with 11 bases lying between them. The CDR3 extends over 15 amino acids. The CDR3 reads CASSESARPTDTQYF. The CDR3 nucleotides read TGTGCCAGCAGTGAATCGGCCAGGCCCACAGATACGCAGTATTTT.

This chain joins TRBV7-2 and TRBJ1-2; D gene uncertain. There are 12 residues in the CDR3. From germline, CDR1 is SGHTA and CDR2 FQGNSA. Trimming shortened V by 1 base and J by 6 bases, and 6 bases separated the two germline ends. CDR3 bases: TGTGCCAGCAGCTTAGACCAGAATGGCTACACCTTC. Protein: CASSLDQNGYTF.

The V gene is TRBV28, the J gene TRBJ1-2; D gene uncertain. Germline values: CDR1 MDHEN, CDR2 SYDVKM. Trimming stripped 6 bases from V and 8 bases from J, with 13 bases between. This CDR3 is built from 12 residues. CDR3 sequence (DNA): TGTGCCAGCAGCTACTGGACGGAAGGCTACACCTTC. Translating it yields CASSYWTEGYTF.

The table lists this clone with a count of one. At one end the junction does not follow the germline gene, possibly because of a read error. The chain links TRBV11-2 to TRBJ2-4; D might be TRBD2 (6 bases). This CDR3 contains 14 residues. Looked up from germline, CDR1 is SGHAT and CDR2 is FQNNGV. The CDR3 reads CASRLAMVGGIQYF. DNA of the CDR3: TGTGCCAGCAGATTAGCTATGGTGGGAGGCATTCAGTACTTC.

This chain connects TRBV2 to TRBJ1-1, with D perhaps matching TRBD1 (5 bases). The V gene lost 0 bases and the J gene lost 4 bases, with 12 bases spanning the gap. The CDR3 is made up of 15 amino acids. Germline V gives CDR1 SNHLY, CDR2 FYNNEI. CDR3 sequence (DNA): TGTGCCAGCAGTGAAGCCTTTCGAAGGGGCACTGAAGCTTTCTTT. It yields the protein CASSEAFRRGTEAFF.

The V gene is TRBV6-1, the J gene TRBJ1-2; the D gene is possibly TRBD1 (5 bases). The ends were cut back, 4 bases at V and 3 bases at J, with 18 bases in the middle. Germline CDR1 reads MNHNS; CDR2 reads SASEGT. The CDR3 extends over 16 amino acids. The DNA for the CDR3 is TGTGCCAGCAGTGCCCTCGTGGGGCACTATTACTATGGCTACACCTTC. Protein: CASSALVGHYYYGYTF.

CDR3 region: CASSQGGTGAQETQYF. CDR3 DNA sequence: TGTGCCAGCAGCCAGGGCGGGACAGGGGCACAAGAGACCCAGTACTTC. The chain links TRBV4-2 to TRBJ2-5, with 10 bases fitting TRBD1. J lost 2 bases, V lost 3 bases, and 6 bases had no gene match. The CDR3 is 16 residues long. The germline gives CDR1 LGHNA, CDR2 YNFKEQ.

The chain combines TRBV6-1 with TRBJ2-3; D is unresolved. Germline loops: CDR1 MNHNS, CDR2 SASEGT. V was pared by 7 bases and J by 4 bases, with 9 bases between. The CDR3 consists of 12 residues. CDR3 loop: CASNDLPDTQYF. In DNA form, the CDR3 reads TGTGCCAGCAATGATCTCCCAGATACGCAGTATTTT.

This clone was observed once. It differs at one base from a far larger clone, so likely a read error. The chain is built from TRBV6-5 and TRBJ2-5; D call uncertain. Germline assignment: CDR1 MNHEY and CDR2 SVGAGI. V lost 4 bases, J lost 2 bases, and 8 bases lay in between. The CDR3 has 13 amino acids. The CDR3 sequence: CASSLATQETQYF. DNA of the CDR3: TGTGCCAGCAGTTTGGCAACTCAAGAGACCCAGTACTTC.

This sequence joins TRBV7-2 and TRBJ2-1; a possible D gene is TRBD1 (6 bases). This CDR3 region has 18 residues. Germline V CDR1 and CDR2: SGHTA, FQGNSA. V was clipped by 2 bases and J by 2 bases, with 19 bases between them. The CDR3, as DNA: TGTGCCAGCAGCTTAAATAGATGGGGGCCCGACACCTACAATGAGCAGTTCTTC. It is translated as CASSLNRWGPDTYNEQFF.

Of note for this clone: A much larger clone differs from this one at a single base, so this may be a read error. Other DNA sequences of this sample code for an identical CDR3. This sequence joins TRBV6-6 and TRBJ2-1, with unresolved D. V was clipped by 8 bases and J by 3 bases, with 8 bases between them. CDR1 and CDR2 from the germline V gene are MNHNY and SVGAGI (reference sequence). The CDR3 contains 12 residues. In DNA, the CDR3 is TGTGCCAGCGGCCCGTTCTACAATGAGCAGTTCTTC. It is translated as CASGPFYNEQFF.

V usage is TRBV7-9 and J usage is TRBJ1-1, with D uncertain. The germline V and J ends were trimmed by 3 bases and 7 bases, with 12 bases remaining between them. The CDR3 sequence is 13 residues long. Germline CDR1 reads SEHNR; CDR2 reads FQNEAQ (reference sequence). The DNA of the CDR3 is TGTGCCAGCAGCTTCGATGGACTGTTTGAAGCTTTCTTT. Encoded protein: CASSFDGLFEAFF.

This rearrangement joins TRBV7-2 to TRBJ2-5, with TRBD2 matching over 9 bases. The J call may be faulty, since TRBJ2-7 better matches the DNA end. Germline CDR1 and CDR2: SGHTA and FQGNSA. The CDR3 has 14 amino acids. CDR3 loop: CASSRTSVGYEQYF. The DNA for the CDR3 is TGTGCCAGCAGCCGGACTAGCGTCGGCTACGAGCAGTACTTC.

The rearrangement joins TRBV29-1 to TRBJ2-3; 7 nucleotides align to TRBD2. The CDR3 length is 14 residues. CDR1 SQVTM and CDR2 ANQGSEA come from the germline V gene. Unmatched junction bases numbered 6, after V lost 4 bases and J lost 2 bases. The CDR3 reads CSVAETSTTDTQYF. The CDR3 coding sequence is TGCAGCGTTGCGGAGACTAGCACCACAGATACGCAGTATTTT.

The V gene is TRBV28, the J gene TRBJ2-3, with 8 bases identical to TRBD1. The CDR3 is made up of 15 amino acids. V trimming: 5 bases; J trimming: 1 base; junction bases outside the gene matches: 5. CDR1 is MDHEN, CDR2 SYDVKM, per germline. As DNA, the CDR3 is TGTGCCAGCAGTGCTTTGGACAGGGGCACAGATACGCAGTATTTT. The encoded protein is CASSALDRGTDTQYF.

This clone was recorded many times. The chain joins TRBV15 to TRBJ2-2; D not resolved. With 3 bases removed from V and 3 bases from J, the gap between germline ends came to 11 bases. There are 15 residues in the CDR3. From germline, CDR1 is LNHNV and CDR2 YYDKDF (reference sequence). This CDR3 reads CATSSGSQDTGELFF. The CDR3 DNA reads TGTGCCACCAGCAGTGGAAGTCAGGACACCGGGGAGCTGTTTTTT.